This entry lists 24 T cell receptor beta chains sequenced from one sample in a study of blood T cell repertoires in COVID-19. Sequenced by immunoSEQ multiplex PCR; TCRdb stores in-frame clones only, minus some. Altogether under 250,000 clones are present, approximately 77% being singletons, with the ten largest covering about 3.6%. Sequencing was done on a sample of peripheral blood. The receptor source for this set is a woman over 75 with acute or convalescent COVID-19.

The chain is built from TRBV9 and TRBJ1-1; 7 bases are a match to TRBD1. The CDR3 sequence is 16 residues long. Per the germline V gene, CDR1 is SGDLS and CDR2 is YYNGEE. V shed 3 bases, J shed 1 base, and the junction held 9 bases outside the gene matches. The CDR3 sequence: CASSDTTGVTNTEAFF. For the CDR3, the DNA is TGTGCCAGCAGCGATACAACAGGGGTCACGAACACTGAAGCTTTCTTT.

The genes are TRBV11-3 and TRBJ1-4, with a tentative D call TRBD1 (5 bases). Trimming took 5 bases from V and 3 from J, leaving 19 bases between them. Germline V gene data show CDR1 as SGHNT and CDR2 as YENEEA. This CDR3 is built from 17 residues. The CDR3, as DNA: TGTGCCAGCAGCCCTACGGGGGGTGGTCTTTCTAATGAAAAACTGTTTTTT. Protein sequence: CASSPTGGGLSNEKLFF.

This clone was observed once. The chain employs TRBV5-1 and TRBJ2-5; 7 positions match TRBD1. The germline V gene has CDR1 SGHRS and CDR2 YFSETQ. V lost 4 bases and J lost 2; bases outside the gene matches: 11. The CDR3 consists of 16 residues. The chain's CDR3 is CASSLVGTDHQETQYF. The CDR3 DNA is TGCGCCAGCAGCCTGGTAGGGACAGACCATCAAGAGACCCAGTACTTC.

The J gene is TRBJ1-1, the V gene TRBV6-2 or TRBV6-3, with D perhaps matching TRBD1 (5 bases). The CDR3 contains 17 residues. Trimming took off 2 bases at V and 3 bases at J, with 19 bases between the two ends. The germline V gene encodes CDR1 MNHEY and CDR2 SVGEGT. The CDR3 here is CASSYVRGWLLYTEAFF. Here the CDR3 DNA reads TGTGCCAGCAGTTACGTGCGGGGGTGGTTACTTTACACTGAAGCTTTCTTT.

This chain joins TRBV19 and TRBJ2-1; TRBD1 matches at 9 bases. Losses at the gene ends were 4 bases for V and 4 bases for J; bases not matched to a gene: 14. The CDR3 has 18 amino acids. The V gene's germline CDR1 is LNHDA and CDR2 SQIVND (reference sequence). CDR3 protein: CASSTPRTGQGEYNEQFF. In DNA form, the CDR3 reads TGTGCCAGTAGTACCCCCAGAACGGGACAGGGAGAGTACAATGAGCAGTTCTTC.

This chain links TRBV13 with TRBJ1-1, with a possible D match to TRBD1 (5 bases). Germline V CDR1 and CDR2: PRHDT, FYEKMQ (reference sequence). The CDR3 contains 16 residues. V lost 2 bases, J lost 4 bases, and 17 bases lay in between. The CDR3 region has the DNA TGTGCCAGCAGCTTACGGACACCCCTGGTTAGCACTGAAGCTTTCTTT. It yields the protein CASSLRTPLVSTEAFF.

J is TRBJ2-3 and V is TRBV13, with 13 bases lining up with TRBD2. Per the germline V gene, CDR1 is PRHDT and CDR2 is FYEKMQ (reference sequence). The CDR3 has 16 residues. The V gene end was trimmed by 5 bases and the J gene end by 2 bases; junction bases not matched to a gene: 4. Here the CDR3 DNA reads TGTGCCAGCAGCGCCGGACTAGCGGGGGCCACAGATACGCAGTATTTT. It specifies CASSAGLAGATDTQYF.

V usage is TRBV10-3 and J usage is TRBJ2-1, with 11 bases identical to TRBD2. CDR3 size: 16 residues. Germline V gives CDR1 ENHRY, CDR2 SYGVKD. With 6 bases clipped from V and 5 bases from J, the junction kept 9 bases outside the gene matches. CDR3 amino acids: CAISLQVAGGHNEQFF. CDR3 DNA: TGTGCCATCAGCCTACAGGTAGCGGGGGGGCACAATGAGCAGTTCTTC.

CDR3 in DNA: TGTGCCAGCAGGACGGGACAGCGAAATGAAAAACTGTTTTTT. It translates to CASRTGQRNEKLFF. This rearrangement joins TRBV7-2 to TRBJ1-4, with 7 bases lining up with TRBD1. Germline V gives CDR1 SGHTA, CDR2 FQGNSA. The length of the CDR3 is 14 residues. The ends lost 6 bases at V and 5 bases at J; junction bases unmatched: 6.

The chain recombines TRBV7-2 with TRBJ2-3; D perhaps matches TRBD1 (5 bases). Germline-derived CDR1 and CDR2 are SGHTA and FQGNSA. The CDR3 is made up of 14 amino acids. V lost 1 base, J lost 6 bases, and 11 bases lay in between. The CDR3 coding sequence is TGTGCCAGCAGCTTAGTCAGGGTAGGGGATACGCAGTATTTT. It is translated as CASSLVRVGDTQYF.

Only a few counts were recorded for this clone. This sequence joins TRBV27 and TRBJ1-1; 7 bases are a match to TRBD1. CDR3 length: 11 amino acids. V was clipped by 6 bases and J by 11 bases; unmatched bases: 6. CDR1 is MNHEY, CDR2 SMNVEV, per germline (reference sequence). CDR3 protein: CASRRTGRAFF. Here the CDR3 DNA reads TGTGCCAGCAGACGGACAGGTAGGGCTTTCTTT.

The chain uses TRBV27 and TRBJ1-2, with 7 bases aligning to TRBD1. Germline assignment: CDR1 MNHEY and CDR2 SMNVEV (reference sequence). After removal of 5 bases from V and 5 bases from J, the junction contained 11 bases not matched to a gene. The CDR3 contains 15 residues. CDR3 amino acids: CASSRTGTAIYGYTF. DNA for the CDR3: TGTGCCAGCAGTCGTACCGGGACAGCGATATATGGCTACACCTTC.

The chain links TRBV29-1 to TRBJ2-3; TRBD2 matches 10 bases. The ends lost 7 bases at V and 0 bases at J; junction bases unmatched: 10. CDR1 and CDR2 (germline): SQVTM, ANQGSEA. The CDR3 loop spans 16 amino acids. In DNA, the CDR3 is TGCAGCGACCTACCCGCTAGCGGGGGTAGCACAGATACGCAGTATTTT. Translated, it gives CSDLPASGGSTDTQYF.

The chain joins TRBV2 to TRBJ1-6, with 9 bases identical to TRBD1. Germline V gives CDR1 SNHLY, CDR2 FYNNEI. This CDR3 spans 14 amino acids. J gave up 7 bases and V 4 bases, and 2 bases lay outside the gene matches. This chain's CDR3 is CASSGQGVNSPLHF. CDR3 in DNA: TGTGCCAGCAGTGGACAGGGGGTAAATTCACCCCTCCACTTT.

Details on this clone: Since no conserved phenylalanine or tryptophan closes the CDR3, a read error is the likely cause. The DNA is left out, because the CDR3 cannot be placed on it with certainty; the CDR3 is given as TCRdb lists it. This chain connects TRBV15 to TRBJ1-5; the table gives TRBD1 as D, unverified against the DNA. The CDR3 spans 13 amino acids, including both terminal residues. Germline V gene lookup returns CDR1 LNHNV and CDR2 YYDKDF (reference sequence). The CDR3: CATSTADRVGLSV.

The rearrangement joins TRBV13 to TRBJ2-5; TRBD2 aligns across 14 bases. The CDR3 covers 17 residues. Germline loops: CDR1 PRHDT, CDR2 FYEKMQ (reference sequence). After removal of 6 bases from V and 6 bases from J, the junction contained 12 bases not matched to a gene. DNA for the CDR3: TGTGCCAGCAGTTTTGGTCTCGGGACTAGCGGGGGAAAGACCCAGTACTTC. Translated, it gives CASSFGLGTSGGKTQYF.

The gene calls are TRBV12-3 or TRBV12-4 and TRBJ2-5; D remains unclear. Trimming pared 3 bases from V and 5 bases from J, leaving 10 bases between. CDR3 length equals 13 residues. As DNA, the CDR3 is TGTGCCAGCAGTTTCCGGTCCGAGGAGACCCAGTACTTC. Its translation is CASSFRSEETQYF.

J is TRBJ1-2 and V is TRBV19; D not certain. V was pared by 11 bases and J by 6 bases, with 13 bases between. The CDR3 length is 11 residues. CDR1 is LNHDA, CDR2 SQIVND, per germline (reference sequence). The DNA for the CDR3 is TGTGCCGGCCGAGGTTGGGATGGCTACACCTTC. Amino acids: CAGRGWDGYTF.

The gene calls are TRBV18 and TRBJ1-3; a weak D match, TRBD1 (5 bases). This CDR3 spans 16 amino acids. V was shortened by 4 bases and J by 0 bases, with 13 bases between the two germline ends. Germline CDR1 and CDR2: KGHSH and LQKENI. CDR3 residues: CASSLSKGVSGNTIYF. The CDR3 DNA sequence: TGTGCCAGCTCACTAAGTAAAGGGGTCTCTGGAAACACCATATATTTT.

The chain recombines TRBV2 with TRBJ1-2; no clear D gene. CDR3 length equals 16 residues. CDR1 and CDR2 from the germline V gene are SNHLY and FYNNEI. Trimming cost V 6 bases and J 0 bases, with 17 bases left between them. CDR3 nucleotide sequence: TGTGCCAGCAGCTTGATAGAAATACCATCTAACTATGGCTACACCTTC. Residues: CASSLIEIPSNYGYTF.

This clone was picked up one time. This sequence joins TRBV9 and TRBJ2-5; 10 positions agree with TRBD1. Germline CDR1 SGDLS, CDR2 YYNGEE. The CDR3 extends over 14 amino acids. Trimming cost V 4 bases and J 4 bases; bases outside gene matches: 4. Here the CDR3 reads CASSYRDRGETQYF. The CDR3 DNA reads as TGTGCCAGCAGCTACCGGGACAGGGGAGAGACCCAGTACTTC.

The chain employs TRBV7-2 and TRBJ2-1, with 13 positions matching TRBD2. The junction had 2 bases not matched to a gene; V was cut back by 5 bases and J by 1 base. This CDR3 is 16 amino acids long. CDR1 and CDR2 from the germline V gene are SGHTA and FQGNSA. CDR3 sequence (DNA): TGTGCCAGCAGCAAACTAGCGGGGGGGTCCTACAATGAGCAGTTCTTC. Translation gives CASSKLAGGSYNEQFF.

V and J are TRBV7-9 and TRBJ1-6; possibly TRBD1 for D (6 bases). Germline CDR1 SEHNR, CDR2 FQNEAQ (reference sequence). The CDR3 has 13 residues. V lost 2 bases and J 9 bases, leaving 8 bases between the germline ends. This CDR3 is CASSLQGRSPLHF. DNA of the CDR3: TGTGCCAGCAGCTTACAGGGGCGTTCACCCCTCCACTTT. The full variable domain, in which reference TRBV7-9 and TRBJ1-6 provide the parts outside the CDR3, is DTGVSQNPRHKITKRGQNVTFRCDPISEHNRLYWYRQTLGQGPEFLTYFQNEAQLEKSRLLSDRFSAERPKGSFSTLEIQRTEQGDSAMYLCASSLQGRSPLHFGNGTRLTVT.

This clone was counted only a few times. The chain links TRBV5-6 to TRBJ1-1; 9 nucleotides match TRBD1. V was pared by 3 bases and J by 2 bases, with 8 bases of the junction left unmatched. Germline V gene sequence: CDR1 SGHDT, CDR2 YYEEEE. This CDR3 has 16 residues. The CDR3 loop reads CASSWGTGRGNTEAFF. In DNA, the CDR3 is TGTGCCAGCAGCTGGGGGACAGGGCGGGGTAACACTGAAGCTTTCTTT.